This entry lists 5 T cell receptor beta chains sequenced from one sample in a study of blood T cell repertoires in COVID-19. Sequencing was performed with immunoSEQ multiplex PCR; in TCRdb, only in-frame clones are kept and a portion is missing. The table records hundreds of thousands of clones, around nine tenths of them present only once. The sample taken for sequencing was PBMCs or T cells enriched from blood (not recorded which). The receptors shown here come from a woman aged 55-70 years in a cohort exposed to, infected with or recovered from COVID-19 (not recorded which).

This chain joins TRBV6-2 or TRBV6-3 and TRBJ1-2, with 7 bases fitting TRBD1. The trim removed 6 bases at V and 4 bases at J, leaving 5 bases unmatched. This CDR3 is built from 13 residues. CDR1 is MNHEY and CDR2 is SVGEGT in the germline V gene. This CDR3 is CASSPGQSYGYTF. CDR3 coding DNA: TGTGCCAGCAGCCCGGGACAGTCCTATGGCTACACCTTC.

The chain joins TRBV7-2 to TRBJ2-1, with 9 bases that match TRBD2. This CDR3 is built from 17 residues. Per germline, CDR1 SGHTA and CDR2 FQGNSA. Trimming cost V 5 bases and J 0 bases; bases outside gene matches: 8. The DNA of the CDR3 is TGTGCCAGCAGCCCTATAGCGGGGGCAAGCTCCTACAATGAGCAGTTCTTC. Its protein product is CASSPIAGASSYNEQFF.

The CDR3 DNA follows: TGTGCCAGCAGTTTCGGGGACATTATAGTTTTTGGCAATCAGCCCCAGCATTTT. Translating it yields CASSFGDIIVFGNQPQHF. The V gene is TRBV28, the J gene TRBJ1-5, with a tentative D call TRBD1 (6 bases). Germline V lookup: CDR1 MDHEN, CDR2 SYDVKM. With 3 bases removed from V and 2 bases from J, the gap between germline ends came to 20 bases. The CDR3 is 18 residues long.

This rearrangement joins TRBV18 to TRBJ2-7; 9 nucleotides align to TRBD1. The germline gives CDR1 KGHSH, CDR2 LQKENI. This CDR3 is built from 16 residues. With V trimmed by 3 bases and J by 0 bases, 6 bases remained unmatched. The chain's CDR3 is CASSPSKDRGSYEQYF. CDR3 nucleotides: TGTGCCAGCTCACCCTCGAAGGACAGGGGCTCCTACGAGCAGTACTTC.

This chain joins TRBV6-5 and TRBJ2-1; 8 bases fit TRBD1. This CDR3 spans 12 amino acids. Trimming took 7 bases from V and 12 from J; bases not matched to a gene: 8. CDR1 and CDR2 from the germline V gene are MNHEY and SVGAGI. DNA for the CDR3: TGTGCCAGCAATCAGGGGGCAATATTGCAGTTCTTC. This codes for CASNQGAILQFF.